This T cell receptor (beta chain) emerged from a study of Graves' ophthalmopathy and Graves' hyperthyroidism. For the study at large: The authors collected peripheral blood at initial diagnosis, before any treatment. General observations from the study: Ophthalmopathy versus stable hyperthyroidism: 13-signature model gave 87.88% sensitivity, 75% to 82% specificity.

Concerning this clonotype: Its antigen remains unidentified.

The V gene's germline CDR1 is MNHEY and CDR2 SVGAGI. With 11 bases removed from V and 9 bases from J, the gap between germline ends came to 17 bases. CDR3 size: 13 residues. Isolation of PBMCs was performed using 8 to 10 ml of fresh peripheral blood. RNA transcripts provided the template for amplifying TCR beta CDR3 regions. The first-round RT-PCR employed HTBI primers together with the Qiagen OneStep RT-PCR kit. A multiplex PCR was then performed as the second round. MiXCR, run by TCRdb on the multiplex PCR reads, gives a single entry per CDR3 protein. The profile covers some 750,000 distinct CDR3 sequences, with roughly two fifths appearing a single time and about 40% taken by the ten largest.

The sequenced sample was peripheral blood. This chain uses TRBV6-5 with TRBJ1-6; D is unresolved. The receptor was derived from an adult man with Graves' ophthalmopathy. CDR3 DNA: TGTGCCTTGTCAAACGGTGGGAGTTCACCCCTCCACTTT. Amino acids: CALSNGGSSPLHF.